This is a list of T cell receptor beta chains from one sample in a study of T cell responses to AZD1222 COVID-19 vaccine. TCRdb's table, derived via immunoSEQ multiplex PCR, lists solely in-frame clones and lacks some. Of under 250,000 clones listed, roughly 91% are singletons. Sample: peripheral blood, taken on day 0 of MenACWY control vaccination. The origin of the receptors is an adult in good health. CDR3s leave out the opening cysteine and the closing phenylalanine or tryptophan. Fields, in order: V gene, CDR3 protein.

TRBV12-3/TRBV12-4	ASTWTGNNEQF
TRBV6-5	ASSFWDGDYGYT
TRBV6-5	ASSYTGGHEQF
TRBV27	ASSLTPGATNEKLF
TRBV6-5	ASSRDRGSNEQY
TRBV28	ASSLLGGGSNQPQH
TRBV7-9	ASSPPGGPNTGELF
TRBV2	ASALLREETQY
TRBV5-1	ASSLAGRAYEQY
TRBV10-1	ASTRGGNTGELF
TRBV15	ATSRDRQAAGELF
TRBV4-2	ASSQDIRGGYT
TRBV7-9	ASSAREQF
TRBV2	ASRELGGYT
TRBV6-5	ASRPTGQFYGYT
TRBV9	ASSKRGSSGNTIY
TRBV27	ASSLTGTGSYEQY
TRBV28	ASSPNRGYT
TRBV28	ASSLSGQGGVTIY
TRBV19	ASGQGLETEAF
TRBV5-5	ASSLPGLNTEAF
TRBV6-5	ASRWVEGEAF
TRBV6-5	ASSFGQGNQPQH
TRBV18	ASSPPGRAYGYT
TRBV7-2	ASSQRTGGGLSYEQY
TRBV10-3	AISGTGEQPQH
TRBV7-9	ASSLVGRAQETQY
TRBV7-2	ASSMGRVYNEQF
TRBV5-4	ASSSQGPGELF
TRBV15	ATSRDTRSNEKLF
TRBV5-6	ASSLGFSYEQY
TRBV6-2/TRBV6-3	ASSYTHYEQY
TRBV28	ASRILAGSQPQH
TRBV19	ASSEGGHTGELF
TRBV19	ASSKHAQLPQH
TRBV7-2	ASSRSGTPGNTIY
TRBV19	ASSAGGHEQY
TRBV12-3/TRBV12-4	ASSLQGNYGYT
TRBV7-2	ASSLWRGQGEKLF
TRBV5-1	ASSLDWTQPQH
TRBV28	ASSPNDRGWYGYT
TRBV24-1	APGLDGPGEQY